The next 18 T cell receptor beta chains were all read from a single sample in a study of a mutant IDH1 vaccine in newly diagnosed glioma. The protocol was immunoSEQ multiplex PCR, while the TCRdb copy is restricted to in-frame clones and leaves out a portion. The sample records tens of thousands of clones, around 85% being singletons. Described time point: baseline, week 1 (first vaccination visit). The treatment is: pre-vaccination baseline after standard-of-care therapy. The specimen comprised PBMCs, sampled from a glioma patient treated with radiotherapy, temozolomide or both. These TCRs come from a woman in her thirties or forties with glioma.

In this sample, this clone turned up once. The genes are TRBV19 and TRBJ1-3; 7 bases align to TRBD1. Per germline, CDR1 LNHDA and CDR2 SQIVND (reference sequence). The CDR3 loop spans 16 amino acids. Trimming removed 6 bases from V and 0 bases from J; junction bases left unmatched: 8. CDR3 in amino acids: CASSRGGRYSGNTIYF. The CDR3 DNA reads as TGTGCCAGTAGCCGAGGGGGCAGATACTCTGGAAACACCATATATTTT.

For the CDR3, the DNA is TGCGCCAGCAGCCAGCGTTTCCTAACGGACAATGAGCAGTTCTTC. It is translated as CASSQRFLTDNEQFF. The chain uses TRBV4-1 and TRBJ2-1; D gene ambiguous. The V end was cut by 3 bases, the J end by 5 bases, with 14 bases between. The CDR3 has 15 amino acids. The germline V gene encodes CDR1 MGHRA and CDR2 YSYEKL.

V usage is TRBV14 and J usage is TRBJ1-6, with 7 positions matching TRBD1. The CDR3 length is 14 residues. The germline V gene encodes CDR1 SGHDN and CDR2 FVKESK. With V trimmed by 6 bases and J by 3 bases, 2 bases remained unmatched. Written as DNA, the CDR3 is TGTGCCAGCAGTCAGGGGGTCTATAATTCACCCCTCCACTTT. This sequence encodes CASSQGVYNSPLHF.

The V call is TRBV11-2, the J call TRBJ2-7, with 9 bases lining up with TRBD2. With 5 bases clipped from V and 1 base from J, the junction kept 12 bases outside the gene matches. Germline CDR1 SGHAT, CDR2 FQNNGV. The CDR3 sequence is 17 residues long. The CDR3 coding sequence is TGTGCCAGCAGCCCCGCACTCAGCGGGGGGAAATCCTACGAGCAGTACTTC. Protein: CASSPALSGGKSYEQYF. Based on the CDR3 plus reference TRBV11-2 and TRBJ2-7, the full variable domain is EAGVAQSPRYKIIEKRQSVAFWCNPISGHATLYWYQQILGQGPKLLIQFQNNGVVDDSQLPKDRFSAERLKGVDSTLKIQPAKLEDSAVYLCASSPALSGGKSYEQYFGPGTRLTVT.

The CDR3 sequence: CASSLGYEQYF. CDR3 nucleotides: TGTGCCAGCAGCTTGGGGTACGAGCAGTACTTC. The V call is TRBV5-6, the J call TRBJ2-7; D gene uncertain. Trimming took off 0 bases at V and 4 bases at J, with 2 bases between the two ends. Germline V gives CDR1 SGHDT, CDR2 YYEEEE. The CDR3 is made up of 11 amino acids.

The rearrangement joins TRBV13 to TRBJ2-7; D is perhaps TRBD1 (5 bases). The CDR3 consists of 13 residues. Trimming left V 3 bases short and J 4 bases short, with 10 bases between. Germline V gene sequence: CDR1 PRHDT, CDR2 FYEKMQ (reference sequence). In nucleotides, the CDR3 is TGTGCCAGCAGCTTCCGGCAGGGTTACGAGCAGTACTTC. This encodes CASSFRQGYEQYF.

J is TRBJ1-2 and V is TRBV6-5; tentative D call: TRBD1 (6 bases). Per the germline V gene, CDR1 is MNHEY and CDR2 is SVGAGI. Between the trimmed V and J ends, which lost 6 bases and 3 bases, there was a span of 11 bases. The CDR3 extends over 13 amino acids. CDR3 region: CASSFTGYYGYTF. DNA of the CDR3: TGTGCCAGCAGCTTTACAGGGTACTATGGCTACACCTTC.

The V call is TRBV5-1, the J call TRBJ2-3; maybe TRBD2 (5 bases). The germline V gene has CDR1 SGHRS and CDR2 YFSETQ. The CDR3 has 14 amino acids. V dropped 2 bases and J dropped 6 bases, with 13 bases sitting between them. The CDR3 loop is CASSFRTAGDTQYF. In DNA, the CDR3 is TGCGCCAGCAGCTTCAGGACTGCTGGTGATACGCAGTATTTT.

The chain links TRBV5-1 to TRBJ1-1; TRBD1 might be the D (6 bases). The CDR3 extends over 15 amino acids. CDR1 is SGHRS, CDR2 YFSETQ, per germline. The V end lost 0 bases, the J end lost 5 bases, and 14 bases lay between the germline ends. Written as DNA, the CDR3 is TGCGCCAGCAGCTTGGTGACGGGGGGCAAAACTGAAGCTTTCTTT. Translating gives CASSLVTGGKTEAFF.

The chain employs TRBV15 and TRBJ1-1; D ambiguous. Germline V CDR1 and CDR2: LNHNV, YYDKDF (reference sequence). The CDR3 contains 13 residues. Trimming removed 0 bases from V and 8 bases from J, with 10 bases in between. In DNA, the CDR3 is TGTGCCACCAGCAGAGATCCAGGAGGGGAAGCTTTCTTT. Its protein product is CATSRDPGGEAFF.

This chain links TRBV6-1 with TRBJ2-7; 8 nucleotides align to TRBD2. Per germline, CDR1 MNHNS and CDR2 SASEGT. The length of the CDR3 is 14 residues. J lost 6 bases, V lost 5 bases, and 9 bases had no gene match. CDR3 sequence reads: CASSQRGPSLEQYF. DNA for the CDR3: TGTGCCAGCAGTCAGCGGGGGCCTTCTCTCGAGCAGTACTTC.

J is TRBJ2-7 and V is TRBV30; the D call may be TRBD1 or TRBD2 (5 bases each). V was clipped by 1 base and J by 2 bases, with 15 bases between them. Germline V lookup: CDR1 GTSNPN, CDR2 SVGIG (reference sequence). The CDR3 is made up of 15 amino acids. For the CDR3, the DNA is TGTGCCTGGAGTGCCGGGACGGGGCGCACCTACGAGCAGTACTTC. Translation gives CAWSAGTGRTYEQYF.

This clone has a single count. The V gene is TRBV14, the J gene TRBJ2-3; a weak D match, TRBD2 (5 bases). Germline V lookup: CDR1 SGHDN, CDR2 FVKESK. This CDR3 has 15 residues. The germline V and J ends were trimmed by 4 bases and 2 bases, with 13 bases remaining between them. Here the CDR3 reads CASSRPGIITDTQYF. DNA for the CDR3: TGTGCCAGCAGCCGACCGGGAATAATCACAGATACGCAGTATTTT.

The chain has TRBV9 and TRBJ2-3; TRBD1 might be the D (6 bases). This CDR3 is built from 13 residues. Germline CDR1 reads SGDLS; CDR2 reads YYNGEE. Trimming removed 2 bases from V and 5 bases from J, with 9 bases in between. CDR3: CASSVQGRDTQYF. In DNA form, the CDR3 reads TGTGCCAGCAGCGTGCAGGGGAGAGATACGCAGTATTTT.

This chain's CDR3 is CASSRGKGSTDTQYF. The CDR3 nucleotides are TGTGCCAGCAGCCGCGGGAAGGGAAGCACAGATACGCAGTATTTT. The J gene is TRBJ2-3, the V gene TRBV11-3, with D perhaps TRBD2 (6 bases). V shed 5 bases and J shed 0 bases, with 12 bases lying between them. CDR3 length: 15 residues. The germline CDR1 and CDR2 sequences are SGHNT and YENEEA.

The chain has TRBV30 and TRBJ1-2; TRBD1 is a possible D gene (5 bases). The CDR3 contains 10 residues. CDR1 is GTSNPN, CDR2 SVGIG, per germline (reference sequence). V lost 5 bases to trimming and J lost 10 bases, with 11 bases between them. CDR3 sequence: CAWAPTAYTF. The CDR3 DNA follows: TGTGCCTGGGCTCCGACAGCCTACACCTTC.

The rearrangement uses TRBV9 and TRBJ1-1; 8 positions match TRBD1. Unmatched junction bases numbered 9, after V lost 3 bases and J lost 2 bases. CDR3 size: 16 residues. CDR1 and CDR2 from the germline V gene are SGDLS and YYNGEE. In DNA, the CDR3 is TGTGCCAGCAGCGCCGAGACAGGGGAGGGTAACACTGAAGCTTTCTTT. Its protein product is CASSAETGEGNTEAFF. The full variable domain, completed using reference TRBV9 and TRBJ1-1, is DSGVTQTPKHLITATGQRVTLRCSPRSGDLSVYWYQQSLDQGLQFLIQYYNGEERAKGNILERFSAQQFPDLHSELNLSSLELGDSALYFCASSAETGEGNTEAFFGQGTRLTVV.

This chain joins TRBV4-2 and TRBJ1-2; unclear D gene. The CDR3 loop spans 15 amino acids. Germline assignment: CDR1 LGHNA and CDR2 YNFKEQ. V was cut by 0 bases and J by 10 bases, with 18 bases left in between. The CDR3 reads CASSQETASPPFYTF. The CDR3 bases are TGTGCCAGCAGCCAAGAAACAGCATCACCTCCCTTCTACACCTTC.